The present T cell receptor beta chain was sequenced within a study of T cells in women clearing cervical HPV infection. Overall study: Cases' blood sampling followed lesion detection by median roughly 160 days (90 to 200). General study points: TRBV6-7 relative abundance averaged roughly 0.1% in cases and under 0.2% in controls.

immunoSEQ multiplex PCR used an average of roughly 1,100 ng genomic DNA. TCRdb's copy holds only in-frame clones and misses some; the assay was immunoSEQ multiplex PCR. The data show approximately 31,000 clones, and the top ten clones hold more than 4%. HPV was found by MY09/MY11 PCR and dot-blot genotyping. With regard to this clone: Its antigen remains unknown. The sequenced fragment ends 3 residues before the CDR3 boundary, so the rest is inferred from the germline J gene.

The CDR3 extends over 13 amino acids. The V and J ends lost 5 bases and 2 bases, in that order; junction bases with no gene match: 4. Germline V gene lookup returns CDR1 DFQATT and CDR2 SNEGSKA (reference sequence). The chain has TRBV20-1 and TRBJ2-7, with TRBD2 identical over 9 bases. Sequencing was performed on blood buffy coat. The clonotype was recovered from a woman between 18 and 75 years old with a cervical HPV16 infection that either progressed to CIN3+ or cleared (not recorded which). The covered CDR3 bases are TGCAGTGCTGAGACTAGCGGCACCTACGAG. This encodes CSAETSGTYE. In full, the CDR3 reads CSAETSGTYEQYF.